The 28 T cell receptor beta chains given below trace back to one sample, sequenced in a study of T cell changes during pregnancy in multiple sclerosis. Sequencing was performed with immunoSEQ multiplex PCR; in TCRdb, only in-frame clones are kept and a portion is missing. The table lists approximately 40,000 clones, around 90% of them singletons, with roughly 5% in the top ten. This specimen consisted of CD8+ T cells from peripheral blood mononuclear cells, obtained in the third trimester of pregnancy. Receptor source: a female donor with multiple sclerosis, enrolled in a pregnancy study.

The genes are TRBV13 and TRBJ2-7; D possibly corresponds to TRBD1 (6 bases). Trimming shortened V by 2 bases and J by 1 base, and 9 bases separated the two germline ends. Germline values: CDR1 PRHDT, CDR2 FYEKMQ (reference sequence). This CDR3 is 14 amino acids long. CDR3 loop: CASSLRGGSYEQYF. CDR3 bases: TGTGCCAGCAGCTTACGAGGGGGATCCTACGAGCAGTACTTC.

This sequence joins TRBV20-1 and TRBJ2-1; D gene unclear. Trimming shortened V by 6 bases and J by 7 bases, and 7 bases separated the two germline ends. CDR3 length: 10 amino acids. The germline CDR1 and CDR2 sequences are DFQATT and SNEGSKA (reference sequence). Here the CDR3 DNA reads TGCAGTGCGGGCTGGAATGAGCAGTTCTTC. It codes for CSAGWNEQFF.

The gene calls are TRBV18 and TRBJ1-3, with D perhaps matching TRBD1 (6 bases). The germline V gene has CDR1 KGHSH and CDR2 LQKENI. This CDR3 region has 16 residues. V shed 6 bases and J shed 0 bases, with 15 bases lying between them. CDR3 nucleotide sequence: TGTGCCAGCTCCGGGGGGGCCCCATTCTCTGGAAACACCATATATTTT. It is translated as CASSGGAPFSGNTIYF.

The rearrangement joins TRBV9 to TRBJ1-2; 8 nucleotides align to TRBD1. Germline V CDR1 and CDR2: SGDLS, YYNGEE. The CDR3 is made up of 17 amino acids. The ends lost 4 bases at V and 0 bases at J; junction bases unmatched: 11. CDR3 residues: CASSTLGQGTSNYGYTF. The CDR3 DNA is TGTGCCAGCAGCACCCTAGGACAGGGCACTTCTAACTATGGCTACACCTTC.

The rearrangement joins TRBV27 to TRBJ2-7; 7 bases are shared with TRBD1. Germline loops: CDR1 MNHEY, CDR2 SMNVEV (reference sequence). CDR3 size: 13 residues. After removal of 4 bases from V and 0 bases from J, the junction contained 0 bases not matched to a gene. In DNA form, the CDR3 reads TGTGCCAGCAGTTGGGACAGCTCCTACGAGCAGTACTTC. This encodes CASSWDSSYEQYF.

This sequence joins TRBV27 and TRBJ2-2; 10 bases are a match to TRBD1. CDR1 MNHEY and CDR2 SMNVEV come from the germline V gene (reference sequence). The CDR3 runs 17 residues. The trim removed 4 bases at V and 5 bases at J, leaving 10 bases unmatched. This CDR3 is CASSSPTSGQGTGELFF. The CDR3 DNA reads TGTGCCAGCAGTTCCCCGACCTCGGGACAGGGGACCGGGGAGCTGTTTTTT.

CDR3 amino acids: CASSQDRAGNEQFF. In nucleotides, the CDR3 is TGCGCCAGCAGCCAAGACCGAGCGGGAAACGAGCAGTTCTTC. The rearrangement uses TRBV4-3 and TRBJ2-1; 7 bases are shared with TRBD2. Germline V gives CDR1 LGHNA, CDR2 YSLEER. This CDR3 comprises 14 residues. Germline trimming cut 0 bases from V and 10 bases from J; bases unmatched to any gene: 6.

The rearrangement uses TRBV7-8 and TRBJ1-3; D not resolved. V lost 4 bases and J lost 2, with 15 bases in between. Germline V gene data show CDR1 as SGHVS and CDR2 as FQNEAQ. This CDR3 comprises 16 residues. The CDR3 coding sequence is TGTGCCAGCAGCTCACAGTATTCTAACCCTGGAAACACCATATATTTT. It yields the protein CASSSQYSNPGNTIYF. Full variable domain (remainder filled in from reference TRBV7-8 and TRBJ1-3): GAGVSQSPRYKVAKRGQDVALRCDPISGHVSLFWYQQALGQGPEFLTYFQNEAQLDKSGLPSDRFFAERPEGSVSTLKIQRTQQEDSAVYLCASSSQYSNPGNTIYFGEGSWLTVV.

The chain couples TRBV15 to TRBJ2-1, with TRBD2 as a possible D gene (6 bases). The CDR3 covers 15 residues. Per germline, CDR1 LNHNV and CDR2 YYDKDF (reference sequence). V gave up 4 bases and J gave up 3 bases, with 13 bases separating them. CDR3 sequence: CATSIGSGDYNEQFF. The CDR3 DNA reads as TGTGCCACCAGCATCGGTAGCGGAGACTACAATGAGCAGTTCTTC.

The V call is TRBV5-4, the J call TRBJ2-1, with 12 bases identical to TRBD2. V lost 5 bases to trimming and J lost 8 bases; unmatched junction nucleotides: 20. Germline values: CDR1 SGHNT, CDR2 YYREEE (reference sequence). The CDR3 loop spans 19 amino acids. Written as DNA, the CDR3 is TGTGCCAGCAGGATGGACAGGACTTCGACTAGCGGGAGTTGGTATGAGCAGTTCTTC. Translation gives CASRMDRTSTSGSWYEQFF.

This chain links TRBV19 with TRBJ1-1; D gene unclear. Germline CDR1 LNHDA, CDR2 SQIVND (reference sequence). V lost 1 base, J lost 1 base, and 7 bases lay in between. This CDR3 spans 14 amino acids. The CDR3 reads CASSIVAGNTEAFF. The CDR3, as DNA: TGTGCCAGTAGTATAGTAGCGGGGAACACTGAAGCTTTCTTT. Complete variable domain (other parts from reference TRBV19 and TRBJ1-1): DGGITQSPKYLFRKEGQNVTLSCEQNLNHDAMYWYRQDPGQGLRLIYYSQIVNDFQKGDIAEGYSVSREKKESFPLTVTSAQKNPTAFYLCASSIVAGNTEAFFGQGTRLTVV.

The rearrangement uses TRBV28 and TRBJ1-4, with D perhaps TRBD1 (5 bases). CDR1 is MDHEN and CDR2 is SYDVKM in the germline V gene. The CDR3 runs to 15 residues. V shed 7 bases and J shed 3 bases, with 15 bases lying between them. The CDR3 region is CASTPEGASNEKLFF. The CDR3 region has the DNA TGTGCCAGCACCCCTGAAGGGGCGTCTAATGAAAAACTGTTTTTT.

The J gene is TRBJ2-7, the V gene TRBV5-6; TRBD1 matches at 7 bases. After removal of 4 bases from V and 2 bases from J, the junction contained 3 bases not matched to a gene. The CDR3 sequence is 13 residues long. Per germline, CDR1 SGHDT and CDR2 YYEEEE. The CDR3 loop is CASSKDRAYEQYF. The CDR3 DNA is TGTGCCAGCAGCAAAGACAGGGCCTACGAGCAGTACTTC.

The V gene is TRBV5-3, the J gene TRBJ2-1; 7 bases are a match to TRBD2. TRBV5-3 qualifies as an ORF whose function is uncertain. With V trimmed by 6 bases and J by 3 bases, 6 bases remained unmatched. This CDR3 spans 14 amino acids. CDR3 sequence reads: CARTTSEHYNEQFF. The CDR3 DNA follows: TGTGCCAGAACCACTAGCGAGCACTACAATGAGCAGTTCTTC.

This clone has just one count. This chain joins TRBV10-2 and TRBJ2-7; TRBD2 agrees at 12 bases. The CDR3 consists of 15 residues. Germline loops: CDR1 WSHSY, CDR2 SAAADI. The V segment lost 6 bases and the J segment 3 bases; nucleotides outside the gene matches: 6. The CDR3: CASSETSGRLYEQYF. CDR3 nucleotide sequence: TGCGCCAGCAGCGAGACTAGCGGGAGACTCTACGAGCAGTACTTC.

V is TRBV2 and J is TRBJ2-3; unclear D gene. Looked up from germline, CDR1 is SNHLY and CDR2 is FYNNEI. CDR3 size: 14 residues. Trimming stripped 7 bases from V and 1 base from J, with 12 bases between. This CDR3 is CASMPVAGTDTQYF. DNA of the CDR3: TGTGCCAGCATGCCTGTGGCGGGCACAGATACGCAGTATTTT. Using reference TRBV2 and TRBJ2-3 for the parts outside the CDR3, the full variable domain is EPEVTQTPSHQVTQMGQEVILRCVPISNHLYFYWYRQILGQKVEFLVSFYNNEISEKSEIFDDQFSVERPDGSNFTLKIRSTKLEDSAMYFCASMPVAGTDTQYFGPGTRLTVL.

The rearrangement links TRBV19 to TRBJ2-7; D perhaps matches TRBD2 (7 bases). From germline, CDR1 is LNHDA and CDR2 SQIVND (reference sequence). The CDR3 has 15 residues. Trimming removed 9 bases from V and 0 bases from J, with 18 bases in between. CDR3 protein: CASRGRDTTSYEQYF. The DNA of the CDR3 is TGTGCCAGCCGGGGGAGGGACACGACCTCCTACGAGCAGTACTTC.

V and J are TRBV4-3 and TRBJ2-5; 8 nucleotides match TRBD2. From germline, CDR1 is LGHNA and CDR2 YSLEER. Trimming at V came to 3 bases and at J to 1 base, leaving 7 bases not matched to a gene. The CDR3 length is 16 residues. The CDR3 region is CASSHALAGFQETQYF. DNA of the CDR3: TGCGCCAGCAGCCATGCCTTAGCGGGATTCCAAGAGACCCAGTACTTC.

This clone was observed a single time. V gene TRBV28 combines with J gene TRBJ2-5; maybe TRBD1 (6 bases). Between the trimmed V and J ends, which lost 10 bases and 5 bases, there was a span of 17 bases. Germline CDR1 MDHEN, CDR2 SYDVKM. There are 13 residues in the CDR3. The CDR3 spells CATQTGLVETQYF. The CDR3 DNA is TGTGCCACCCAGACAGGCCTAGTGGAGACCCAGTACTTC.

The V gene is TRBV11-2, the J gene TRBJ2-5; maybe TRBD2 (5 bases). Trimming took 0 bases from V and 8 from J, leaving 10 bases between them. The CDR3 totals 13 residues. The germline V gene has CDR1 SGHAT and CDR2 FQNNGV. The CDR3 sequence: CASSLEAGKTQYF. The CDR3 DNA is TGTGCCAGCAGCTTAGAAGCCGGGAAAACCCAGTACTTC.

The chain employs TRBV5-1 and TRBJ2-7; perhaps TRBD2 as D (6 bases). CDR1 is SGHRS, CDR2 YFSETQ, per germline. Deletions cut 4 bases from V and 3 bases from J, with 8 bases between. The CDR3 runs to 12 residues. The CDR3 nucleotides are TGCGCCAGCAGCGTGGACTACTACGAGCAGTACTTC. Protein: CASSVDYYEQYF.

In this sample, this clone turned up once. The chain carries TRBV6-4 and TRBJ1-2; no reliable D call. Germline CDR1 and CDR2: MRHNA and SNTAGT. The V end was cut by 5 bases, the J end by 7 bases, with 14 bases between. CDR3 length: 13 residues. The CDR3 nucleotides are TGTGCCAGCAGTAACGGGGTTTCGGGTGGCTACACCTTC. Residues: CASSNGVSGGYTF.

CDR3 coding DNA: TGCGCCAGCAGCCAAGCGACGGGGGGGGTGCGGGAGGGCCTCAATGAGCAGTTCTTC. Translated: CASSQATGGVREGLNEQFF. The gene calls are TRBV4-3 and TRBJ2-1, with TRBD2 matching 9 bases. Germline trimming cut 1 base from V and 6 bases from J; bases unmatched to any gene: 16. Germline V gene sequence: CDR1 LGHNA, CDR2 YSLEER. The CDR3 has 19 amino acids.

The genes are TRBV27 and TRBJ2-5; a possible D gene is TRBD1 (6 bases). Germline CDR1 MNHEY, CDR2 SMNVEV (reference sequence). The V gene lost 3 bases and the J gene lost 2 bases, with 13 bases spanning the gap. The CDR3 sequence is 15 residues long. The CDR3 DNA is TGTGCCAGCAGTTTGTTGGACAGCCCGCAAGAGACCCAGTACTTC. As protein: CASSLLDSPQETQYF.

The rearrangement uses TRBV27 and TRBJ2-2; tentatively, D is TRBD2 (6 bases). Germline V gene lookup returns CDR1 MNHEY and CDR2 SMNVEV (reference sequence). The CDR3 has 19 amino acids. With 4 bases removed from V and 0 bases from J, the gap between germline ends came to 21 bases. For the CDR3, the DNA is TGTGCCAGCAGTTCCCTAGGAGGGACGGTAGTCGCGAACACCGGGGAGCTGTTTTTT. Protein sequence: CASSSLGGTVVANTGELFF.

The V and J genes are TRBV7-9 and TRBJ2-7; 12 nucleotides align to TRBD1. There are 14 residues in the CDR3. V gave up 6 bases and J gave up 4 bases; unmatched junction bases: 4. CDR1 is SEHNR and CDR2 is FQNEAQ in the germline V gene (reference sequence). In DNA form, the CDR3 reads TGTGCCAGCAGGGGACAGGGGGCGGCTTACGAGCAGTACTTC. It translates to CASRGQGAAYEQYF. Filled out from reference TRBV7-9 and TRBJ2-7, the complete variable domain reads DTGVSQNPRHKITKRGQNVTFRCDPISEHNRLYWYRQTLGQGPEFLTYFQNEAQLEKSRLLSDRFSAERPKGSFSTLEIQRTEQGDSAMYLCASRGQGAAYEQYFGPGTRLTVT.

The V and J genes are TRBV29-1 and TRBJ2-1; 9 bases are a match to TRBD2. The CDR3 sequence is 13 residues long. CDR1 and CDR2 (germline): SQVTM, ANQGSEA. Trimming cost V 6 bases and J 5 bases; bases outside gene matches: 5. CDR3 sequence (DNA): TGCAGCGTCCGCGGGGGGGCCAACAATGAGCAGTTCTTC. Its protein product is CSVRGGANNEQFF.

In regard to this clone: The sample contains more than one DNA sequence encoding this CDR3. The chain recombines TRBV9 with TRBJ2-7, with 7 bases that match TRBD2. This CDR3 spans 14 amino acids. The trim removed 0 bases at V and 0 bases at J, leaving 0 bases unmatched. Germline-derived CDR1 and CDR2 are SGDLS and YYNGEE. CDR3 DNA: TGTGCCAGCAGCGTAGGCGGGAGCTCCTACGAGCAGTACTTC. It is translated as CASSVGGSSYEQYF.